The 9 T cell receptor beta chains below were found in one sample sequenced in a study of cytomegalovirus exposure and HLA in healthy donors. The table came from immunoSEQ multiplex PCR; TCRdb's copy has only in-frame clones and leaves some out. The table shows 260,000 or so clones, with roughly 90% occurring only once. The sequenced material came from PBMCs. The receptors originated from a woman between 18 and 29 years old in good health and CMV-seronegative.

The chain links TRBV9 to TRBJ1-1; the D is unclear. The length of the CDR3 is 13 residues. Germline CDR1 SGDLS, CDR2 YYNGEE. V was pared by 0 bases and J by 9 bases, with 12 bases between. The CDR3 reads CASSVVPGSQAFF. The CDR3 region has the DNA TGTGCCAGCAGCGTAGTGCCGGGAAGCCAAGCTTTCTTT. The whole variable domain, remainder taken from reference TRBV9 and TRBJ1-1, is DSGVTQTPKHLITATGQRVTLRCSPRSGDLSVYWYQQSLDQGLQFLIQYYNGEERAKGNILERFSAQQFPDLHSELNLSSLELGDSALYFCASSVVPGSQAFFGQGTRLTVV.

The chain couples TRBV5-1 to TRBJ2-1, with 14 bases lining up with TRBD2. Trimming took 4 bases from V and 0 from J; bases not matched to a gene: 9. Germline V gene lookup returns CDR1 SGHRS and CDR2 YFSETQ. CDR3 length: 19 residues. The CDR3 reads CASSPGLAGAPSSYNEQFF. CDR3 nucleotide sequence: TGCGCCAGCAGCCCGGGACTAGCGGGGGCTCCGAGCTCCTACAATGAGCAGTTCTTC.

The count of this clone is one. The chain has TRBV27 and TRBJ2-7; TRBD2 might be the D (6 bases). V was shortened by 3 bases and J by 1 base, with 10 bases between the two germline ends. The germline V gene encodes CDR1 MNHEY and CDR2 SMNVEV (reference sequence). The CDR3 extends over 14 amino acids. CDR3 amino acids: CASSFDGSSYEQYF. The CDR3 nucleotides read TGTGCCAGCAGTTTTGACGGGAGTTCCTACGAGCAGTACTTC.

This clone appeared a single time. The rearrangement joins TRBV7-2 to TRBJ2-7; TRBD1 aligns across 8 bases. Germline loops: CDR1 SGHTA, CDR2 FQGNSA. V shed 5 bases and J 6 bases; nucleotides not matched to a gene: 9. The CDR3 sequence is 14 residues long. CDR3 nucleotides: TGTGCCAGCAGCCCGGGACAGGTAGGACTCGAGCAGTACTTC. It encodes CASSPGQVGLEQYF.

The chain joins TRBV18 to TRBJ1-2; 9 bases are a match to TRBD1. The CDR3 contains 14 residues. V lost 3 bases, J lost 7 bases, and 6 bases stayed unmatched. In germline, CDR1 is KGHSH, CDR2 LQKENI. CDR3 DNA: TGTGCCAGCTCACCGGGACAGGGAGTAGGTGGCTACACCTTC. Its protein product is CASSPGQGVGGYTF.

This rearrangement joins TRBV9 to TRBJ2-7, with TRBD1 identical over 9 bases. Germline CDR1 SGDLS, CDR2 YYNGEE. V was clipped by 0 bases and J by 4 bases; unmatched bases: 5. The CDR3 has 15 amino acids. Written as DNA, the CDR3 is TGTGCCAGCAGCGTAGGTGGGACAGGGATTTACGAGCAGTACTTC. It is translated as CASSVGGTGIYEQYF.

CDR3 in DNA: TGCGCCAGCAGCTTGGGTCTCGCGGGAAGGGACGAGCAGTACTTC. It yields the protein CASSLGLAGRDEQYF. The chain has TRBV5-1 and TRBJ2-7, with a tentative D call TRBD2 (6 bases). This CDR3 has 15 residues. Germline values: CDR1 SGHRS, CDR2 YFSETQ. V lost 0 bases to trimming and J lost 5 bases, with 15 bases between them.

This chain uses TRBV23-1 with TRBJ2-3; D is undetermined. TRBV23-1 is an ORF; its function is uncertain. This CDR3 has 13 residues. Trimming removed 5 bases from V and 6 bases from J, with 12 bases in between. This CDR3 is CASSTSGTDTQYF. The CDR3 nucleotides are TGCGCCAGCAGTACCTCGGGTACCGATACGCAGTATTTT.

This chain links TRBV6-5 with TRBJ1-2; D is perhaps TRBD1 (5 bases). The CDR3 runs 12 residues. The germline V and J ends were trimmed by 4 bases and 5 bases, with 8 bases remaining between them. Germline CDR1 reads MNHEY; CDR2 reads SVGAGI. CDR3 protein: CASSSDSYGYTF. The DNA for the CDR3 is TGTGCCAGCAGTTCCGACAGTTATGGCTACACCTTC.